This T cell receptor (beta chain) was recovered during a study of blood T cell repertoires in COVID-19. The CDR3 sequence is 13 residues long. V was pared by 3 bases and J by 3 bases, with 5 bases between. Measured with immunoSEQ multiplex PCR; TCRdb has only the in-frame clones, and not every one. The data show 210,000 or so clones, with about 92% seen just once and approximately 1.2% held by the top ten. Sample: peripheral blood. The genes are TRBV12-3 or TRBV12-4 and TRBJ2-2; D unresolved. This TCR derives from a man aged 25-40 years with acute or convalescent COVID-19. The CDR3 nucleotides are TGTGCCAGCAGTTTTTTCGACACCGGGGAGCTGTTTTTT. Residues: CASSFFDTGELFF.